One and the same sample provided the 15 T cell receptor beta chains below, sequenced in a study of cytomegalovirus exposure and HLA in healthy donors. PCR amplification relied on 60 Vbeta primers (plus 13 Jbeta primers). Clones were read by immunoSEQ multiplex PCR, and TCRdb kept only the in-frame ones, dropping some. The data show about 190,000 clones, approximately 70% seen once. Sample: PBMCs. These receptors originate from a woman aged 25 to 39 in good health and CMV-seropositive.

This chain uses TRBV2 with TRBJ2-3; 8 nucleotides match TRBD2. Germline lookup yields CDR1 SNHLY and CDR2 FYNNEI. The CDR3 loop spans 14 amino acids. V shed 6 bases and J 6 bases; nucleotides not matched to a gene: 8. The CDR3 spells CASSPLAGSDTQYF. The DNA of the CDR3 is TGTGCCAGCAGCCCCCTAGCGGGCTCGGATACGCAGTATTTT.

The gene calls are TRBV28 and TRBJ1-5, with a tentative D call TRBD1 (6 bases). The CDR3 runs to 14 residues. Germline lookup yields CDR1 MDHEN and CDR2 SYDVKM. Trimming took off 6 bases at V and 3 bases at J, with 12 bases between the two ends. CDR3 loop: CASSVGTPNQPQHF. The CDR3 DNA is TGTGCCAGCAGCGTCGGGACACCCAATCAGCCCCAGCATTTT.

The chain has TRBV9 and TRBJ2-1, with D possibly matching TRBD2 (6 bases). Between the trimmed V and J ends, which lost 0 bases and 5 bases, there was a span of 15 bases. The CDR3 length is 16 residues. Looked up from germline, CDR1 is SGDLS and CDR2 is YYNGEE. In nucleotides, the CDR3 is TGTGCCAGCAGCGTAGTGGGGGGTCGGCAGGACAATGAGCAGTTCTTC. It yields the protein CASSVVGGRQDNEQFF.

This clone was found a few times. The genes are TRBV19 and TRBJ1-2, with D perhaps matching TRBD1 (6 bases). V lost 4 bases, J lost 0 bases, and 6 bases lay in between. The CDR3 spans 13 residues. CDR1 is LNHDA, CDR2 SQIVND, per germline (reference sequence). The CDR3 nucleotides read TGTGCCAGTAGTACAGGGGCTAACTATGGCTACACCTTC. Encoded protein: CASSTGANYGYTF.

J is TRBJ2-3 and V is TRBV15; 8 nucleotides match TRBD2. The CDR3 has 15 residues. Germline-derived CDR1 and CDR2 are LNHNV and YYDKDF (reference sequence). Unmatched junction bases numbered 7, after V lost 3 bases and J lost 5 bases. The CDR3 bases are TGTGCCACCAGCAGTTACGGGACTAGTCAAGATACGCAGTATTTT. It translates to CATSSYGTSQDTQYF.

This clone was recorded only once. The chain joins TRBV11-2 to TRBJ1-1; 7 bases fit TRBD1. Germline V gene sequence: CDR1 SGHAT, CDR2 FQNNGV. With 8 bases clipped from V and 6 bases from J, the junction kept 3 bases outside the gene matches. The CDR3 is made up of 11 amino acids. The CDR3 sequence is CASCGQAEAFF. Here the CDR3 DNA reads TGTGCCAGCTGTGGACAGGCTGAAGCTTTCTTT.

The chain uses TRBV5-1 and TRBJ2-1; 8 nucleotides agree with TRBD1. From germline, CDR1 is SGHRS and CDR2 YFSETQ. With 5 bases clipped from V and 7 bases from J, the junction kept 8 bases outside the gene matches. CDR3 length equals 14 residues. The CDR3 DNA reads TGCGCCAGCAGTCATCGGACAGGGCTAAATGAGCAGTTCTTC. It encodes CASSHRTGLNEQFF.

V is TRBV7-5 and J is TRBJ2-7; TRBD2 reflects the table's D call only, with no check against the DNA. TRBV7-5 is a pseudogene segment. The CDR3 is made up of 13 amino acids. The CDR3 protein is CVRSTSQRLPQYF. CDR3 in DNA: TGTGTCAGAAGCACCTCCCAGAGGTTGCCACAGTACTTC.

The chain links TRBV7-8 to TRBJ2-7; TRBD1 matches 7 bases. Germline CDR1 and CDR2: SGHVS and FQNEAQ. V shed 2 bases and J 5 bases; nucleotides not matched to a gene: 9. This CDR3 spans 15 amino acids. In nucleotides, the CDR3 is TGTGCCAGCAGCTTACTCGCAGGGGGAGAACACGAGCAGTACTTC. This encodes CASSLLAGGEHEQYF.

The chain recombines TRBV7-6 with TRBJ1-1; TRBD1 is a possible D gene (6 bases). Germline lookup yields CDR1 SGHVS and CDR2 FNYEAQ. The CDR3 is 16 residues long. The V end lost 1 base, the J end lost 5 bases, and 17 bases lay between the germline ends. This chain's CDR3 is CASSLVGGGGRTEAFF. In nucleotides, the CDR3 is TGTGCCAGCAGCTTAGTAGGGGGTGGCGGCCGGACTGAAGCTTTCTTT.

The rearrangement links TRBV5-1 to TRBJ1-1; 7 bases align to TRBD1. J lost 2 bases, V lost 4 bases, and 11 bases had no gene match. CDR3 length: 16 residues. Germline V CDR1 and CDR2: SGHRS, YFSETQ. For the CDR3, the DNA is TGCGCCAGCAGCCCGGACATGGGACAGTCAAACACTGAAGCTTTCTTT. Translation: CASSPDMGQSNTEAFF.

The chain couples TRBV19 to TRBJ1-2, with 8 bases identical to TRBD1. The CDR3 length is 13 residues. The germline gives CDR1 LNHDA, CDR2 SQIVND (reference sequence). V was pared by 5 bases and J by 8 bases, with 7 bases of the junction left unmatched. CDR3 in amino acids: CASSPRTGYGYTF. DNA for the CDR3: TGTGCCAGTAGTCCTAGGACAGGGTACGGCTACACCTTC.

This clone was seen a few times. The chain couples TRBV6-1 to TRBJ2-7, with 10 bases that match TRBD1. CDR1 and CDR2 (germline): MNHNS, SASEGT. CDR3 size: 15 residues. V lost 4 bases and J lost 4; bases outside the gene matches: 7. The CDR3 bases are TGTGCCAGCAGTGCGTCCGGGACAGGGGCATACGAGCAGTACTTC. Its translation is CASSASGTGAYEQYF.

The CDR3 DNA reads TGTGCCAGCAGCGTGGGGGGACGGGGCTCCTACGAGCAGTACTTC. It translates to CASSVGGRGSYEQYF. The V gene is TRBV9, the J gene TRBJ2-7, with D possibly being TRBD2 (6 bases). The CDR3 contains 15 residues. Trimming took 2 bases from V and 0 from J, leaving 12 bases between them. The germline V gene has CDR1 SGDLS and CDR2 YYNGEE.

The rearrangement links TRBV6-5 to TRBJ1-6; TRBD1 matches 12 bases. The CDR3 is 14 residues long. V was clipped by 6 bases and J by 10 bases; unmatched bases: 4. Germline V gene sequence: CDR1 MNHEY, CDR2 SVGAGI. CDR3 nucleotide sequence: TGTGCCAGCAGAGGGACAGGGGGCCGCTCACCCCTCCACTTT. Amino acid sequence: CASRGTGGRSPLHF.